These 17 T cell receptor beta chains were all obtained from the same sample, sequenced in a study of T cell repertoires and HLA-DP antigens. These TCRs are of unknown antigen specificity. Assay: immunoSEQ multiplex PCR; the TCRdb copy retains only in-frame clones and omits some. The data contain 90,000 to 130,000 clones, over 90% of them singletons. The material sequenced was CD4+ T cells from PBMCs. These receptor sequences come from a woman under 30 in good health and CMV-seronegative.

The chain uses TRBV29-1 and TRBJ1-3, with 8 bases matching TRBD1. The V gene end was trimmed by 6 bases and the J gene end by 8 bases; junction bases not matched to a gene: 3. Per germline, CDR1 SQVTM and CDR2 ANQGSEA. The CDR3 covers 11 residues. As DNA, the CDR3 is TGCAGCGTCGACAGGGGAGACACCATATATTTT. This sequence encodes CSVDRGDTIYF.

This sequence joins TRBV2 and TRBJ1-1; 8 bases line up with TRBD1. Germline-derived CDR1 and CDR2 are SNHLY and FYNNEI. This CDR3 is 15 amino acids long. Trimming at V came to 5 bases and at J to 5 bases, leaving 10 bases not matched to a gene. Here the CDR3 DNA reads TGTGCCAGCAGTCAGGGACCGACAGGGGTTACTGAAGCTTTCTTT. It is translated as CASSQGPTGVTEAFF.

CDR3 nucleotide sequence: TGTGCCAGCAGCTTCGCGAGGGACCATGGCTACACCTTC. Translation gives CASSFARDHGYTF. J is TRBJ1-2 and V is TRBV5-5; D might be TRBD1 (5 bases). The CDR3 covers 13 residues. Germline V CDR1 and CDR2: SGHKS, YYEKEE (reference sequence). V was cut by 2 bases and J by 6 bases, with 11 bases left in between.

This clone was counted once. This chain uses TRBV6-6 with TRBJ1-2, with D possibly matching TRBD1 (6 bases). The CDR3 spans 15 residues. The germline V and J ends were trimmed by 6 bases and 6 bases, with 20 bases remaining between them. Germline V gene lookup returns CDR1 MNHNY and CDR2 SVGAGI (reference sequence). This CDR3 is CASRRGTPYGDGYTF. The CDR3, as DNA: TGTGCCAGCAGGAGAGGGACACCCTATGGCGATGGCTACACCTTC.

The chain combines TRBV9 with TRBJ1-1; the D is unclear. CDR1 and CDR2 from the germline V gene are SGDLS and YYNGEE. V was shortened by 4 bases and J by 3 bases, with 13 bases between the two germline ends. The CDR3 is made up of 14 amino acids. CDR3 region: CASSLPEEDTEAFF. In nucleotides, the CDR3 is TGTGCCAGCAGCCTCCCCGAAGAGGACACTGAAGCTTTCTTT.

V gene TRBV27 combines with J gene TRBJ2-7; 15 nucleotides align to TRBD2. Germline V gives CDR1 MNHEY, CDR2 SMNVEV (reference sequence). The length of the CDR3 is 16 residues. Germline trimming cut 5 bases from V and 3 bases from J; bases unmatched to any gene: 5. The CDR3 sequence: CASSPSGLAGGYEQYF. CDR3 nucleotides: TGTGCCAGCAGTCCATCGGGACTAGCGGGAGGCTACGAGCAGTACTTC.

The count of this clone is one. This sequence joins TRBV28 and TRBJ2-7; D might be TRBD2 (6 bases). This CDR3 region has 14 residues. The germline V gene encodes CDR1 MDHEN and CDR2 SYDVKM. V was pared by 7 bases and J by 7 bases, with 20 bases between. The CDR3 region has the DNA TGTGCCAGCAACCCCCCCGGGAGCCGTAAGGAGCAGTACTTC. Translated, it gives CASNPPGSRKEQYF.

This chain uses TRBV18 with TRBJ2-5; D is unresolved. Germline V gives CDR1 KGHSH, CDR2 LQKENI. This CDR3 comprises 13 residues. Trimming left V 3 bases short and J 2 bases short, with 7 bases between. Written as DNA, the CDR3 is TGTGCCAGCTCACCTCTCCGACAAGAGACCCAGTACTTC. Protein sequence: CASSPLRQETQYF.

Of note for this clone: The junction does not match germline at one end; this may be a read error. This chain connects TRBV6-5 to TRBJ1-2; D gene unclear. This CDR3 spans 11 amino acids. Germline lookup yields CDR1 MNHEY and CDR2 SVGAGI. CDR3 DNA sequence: TGTGCCAGCAGATCTAATTATGGCTACACCTTC. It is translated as CASRSNYGYTF.

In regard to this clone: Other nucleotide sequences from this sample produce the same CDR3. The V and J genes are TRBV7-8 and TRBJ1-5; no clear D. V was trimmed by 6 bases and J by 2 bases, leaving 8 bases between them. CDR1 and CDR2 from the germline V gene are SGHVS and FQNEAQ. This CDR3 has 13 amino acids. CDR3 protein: CASSYRGNQPQHF. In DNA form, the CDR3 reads TGTGCCAGCAGTTATCGGGGCAATCAGCCCCAGCATTTT.

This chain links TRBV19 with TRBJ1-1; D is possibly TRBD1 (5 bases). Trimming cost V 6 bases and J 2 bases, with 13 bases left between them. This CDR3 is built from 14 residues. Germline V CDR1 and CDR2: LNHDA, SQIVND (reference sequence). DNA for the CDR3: TGTGCCAGTAGGCCGACAGACAGAAACACTGAAGCTTTCTTT. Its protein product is CASRPTDRNTEAFF.

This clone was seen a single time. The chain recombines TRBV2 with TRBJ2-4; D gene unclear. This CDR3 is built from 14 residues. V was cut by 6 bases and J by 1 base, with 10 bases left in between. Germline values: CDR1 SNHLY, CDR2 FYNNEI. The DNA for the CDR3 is TGTGCCAGCAGCCGCGACCAGGCCAAAAACATTCAGTACTTC. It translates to CASSRDQAKNIQYF.

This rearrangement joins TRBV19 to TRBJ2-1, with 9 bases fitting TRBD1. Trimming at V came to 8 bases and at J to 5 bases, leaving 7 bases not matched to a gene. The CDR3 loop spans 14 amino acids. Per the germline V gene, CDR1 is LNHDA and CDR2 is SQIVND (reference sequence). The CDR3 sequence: CASGHRGLHNEQFF. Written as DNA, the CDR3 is TGTGCCAGTGGACACAGGGGGCTTCACAATGAGCAGTTCTTC.

CDR3 loop: CASSQDGGIGNQPQHF. The CDR3 DNA is TGCGCCAGCAGCCAGGATGGGGGAATCGGCAATCAGCCCCAGCATTTT. The chain uses TRBV4-1 and TRBJ1-5; D perhaps matches TRBD1 (5 bases). Trimming removed 3 bases from V and 2 bases from J, with 14 bases in between. The CDR3 extends over 16 amino acids. From germline, CDR1 is MGHRA and CDR2 YSYEKL.

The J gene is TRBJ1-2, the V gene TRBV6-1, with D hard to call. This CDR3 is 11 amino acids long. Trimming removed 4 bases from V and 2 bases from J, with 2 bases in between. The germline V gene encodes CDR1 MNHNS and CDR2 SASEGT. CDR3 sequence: CASSVNYGYTF. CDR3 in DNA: TGTGCCAGCAGTGTAAACTATGGCTACACCTTC.

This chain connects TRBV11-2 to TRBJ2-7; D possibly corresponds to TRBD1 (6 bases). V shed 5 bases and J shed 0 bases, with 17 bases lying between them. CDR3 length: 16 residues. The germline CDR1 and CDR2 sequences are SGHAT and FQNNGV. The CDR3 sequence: CASSPLRGHSSYEQYF. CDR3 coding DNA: TGTGCCAGCAGCCCACTCAGGGGACACAGCTCCTACGAGCAGTACTTC.

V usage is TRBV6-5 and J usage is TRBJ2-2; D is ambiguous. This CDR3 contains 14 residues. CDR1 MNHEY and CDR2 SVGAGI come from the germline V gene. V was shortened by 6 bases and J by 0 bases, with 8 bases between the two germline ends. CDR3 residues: CASSASTNTGELFF. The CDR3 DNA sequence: TGTGCCAGCAGCGCGTCCACGAACACCGGGGAGCTGTTTTTT.